This is a list of T cell receptor beta chains from one sample in a study of T-cell memory formation after mild COVID-19. Each CDR3 protein gets one entry after TCRdb re-called the 5' RACE reads with MiXCR. The sample holds roughly 500,000 distinct CDR3 sequences, roughly 22% seen once. The sequenced sample consisted of PBMCs or a T cell subset sorted from them (not recorded which). The receptors stem from an adult woman who had mild COVID-19 (a few samples of this study predate the infection). Cell type and time point are not known. Both conserved end residues are part of each CDR3. Fields, in order: D gene, V gene, clone size, J gene, CDR3 DNA, CDR3 protein. D genes are given only for firm matches. Only part of the rows carry a size: once, few, many, or a class if the clone is expanded.

d_call: NA
v_call: TRBV7-9
clone_size: NA
j_call: TRBJ2-7
cdr3_nt: TGTGCCAGCAGCTTAGCCGCTGACACCCCCTCCTACGAGCAGTACTTC
cdr3_aa: CASSLAADTPSYEQYF

d_call: TRBD2
v_call: TRBV7-6
clone_size: NA
j_call: TRBJ2-3
cdr3_nt: TGTGCCAGCAGCTTAGAGCCGGGACTAGCGGGAGCTTACTCCAGCACAGATACGCAGTATTTT
cdr3_aa: CASSLEPGLAGAYSSTDTQYF

d_call: TRBD2
v_call: TRBV5-4
clone_size: NA
j_call: TRBJ2-1
cdr3_nt: TGTGCCAGCAGCTTGGCCCTTCGAACTAGCGGAGCCAATGAGCAGTTCTTC
cdr3_aa: CASSLALRTSGANEQFF

d_call: NA
v_call: TRBV30
clone_size: few
j_call: TRBJ2-5
cdr3_nt: TGTGCCTGGAGCTCAGGGCTACAAGAGACCCAGTACTTC
cdr3_aa: CAWSSGLQETQYF

d_call: NA
v_call: TRBV4-3
clone_size: NA
j_call: TRBJ1-1
cdr3_nt: TGCGCCAGCAGCCAAGTGGTTCAGGAATATTCGGTGGATGAAGCTTTCTTT
cdr3_aa: CASSQVVQEYSVDEAFF

d_call: TRBD2
v_call: TRBV7-8
clone_size: few
j_call: TRBJ2-7
cdr3_nt: TGTGCCAGCAGCTTAGAGGCTCGGGGGGGCGCAGGAGGTTACGAGCAGTACTTC
cdr3_aa: CASSLEARGGAGGYEQYF

d_call: NA
v_call: TRBV20-1
clone_size: few
j_call: TRBJ1-5
cdr3_nt: TGCAGTGCTAGAGATTGGGAAGATCAGCCCCAGCATTTT
cdr3_aa: CSARDWEDQPQHF

d_call: NA
v_call: TRBV11-3
clone_size: NA
j_call: TRBJ2-2
cdr3_nt: TGTGCCAGCAGCCCGACGGACGTCTACACCGGGGAGCTGTTTTTT
cdr3_aa: CASSPTDVYTGELFF

d_call: NA
v_call: TRBV30
clone_size: many
j_call: TRBJ2-7
cdr3_nt: TGTGCCTGGAGTTCTACAGGGCGATCCTACGAGCAGTACTTC
cdr3_aa: CAWSSTGRSYEQYF

d_call: NA
v_call: TRBV12-3/TRBV12-4
clone_size: NA
j_call: TRBJ2-6
cdr3_nt: TGTGCCAGCAAACCACAGGGCATTAGGACCTCTGGGGCCAACGTCCTGACTTTC
cdr3_aa: CASKPQGIRTSGANVLTF

d_call: TRBD1
v_call: TRBV12-3/TRBV12-4
clone_size: NA
j_call: TRBJ2-7
cdr3_nt: TGTGCCAGCAGTACCGGGACAGGGTACTACGAGCAGTACTTC
cdr3_aa: CASSTGTGYYEQYF

d_call: NA
v_call: TRBV5-5
clone_size: few
j_call: TRBJ2-7
cdr3_nt: TGTGCCAGCAGCTTGGACAGAATTCGGTACGAGCAGTACTTC
cdr3_aa: CASSLDRIRYEQYF

d_call: TRBD2
v_call: TRBV7-9
clone_size: once
j_call: TRBJ2-1
cdr3_nt: TGTGCCAGCAGTCTAAAGAACCTAGCGGGAGTCTACAATGAGCAGTTCTTC
cdr3_aa: CASSLKNLAGVYNEQFF

d_call: NA
v_call: TRBV12-3/TRBV12-4
clone_size: NA
j_call: TRBJ2-3
cdr3_nt: TGTGCCAGCAGTTTGATCGGGATTCCACAGATACGACAGTATTTT
cdr3_aa: CASSLIGIPQIRQYF

d_call: NA
v_call: TRBV5-1
clone_size: few
j_call: TRBJ2-4
cdr3_nt: TGCGCCAGCAGCACAAGGAAGGCTTTAGCCAAAAACATTCAGTACTTC
cdr3_aa: CASSTRKALAKNIQYF

d_call: TRBD1
v_call: TRBV29-1
clone_size: few
j_call: TRBJ2-3
cdr3_nt: TGCAGCGTCAGCAGGGGGCCCGATACGCAGTATTTT
cdr3_aa: CSVSRGPDTQYF

d_call: TRBD2
v_call: TRBV12-3/TRBV12-4
clone_size: few
j_call: TRBJ2-7
cdr3_nt: TGTGCCAGCACCCTTAGCGGGATACGCGAGCAGTACTTC
cdr3_aa: CASTLSGIREQYF

d_call: TRBD2
v_call: TRBV7-9
clone_size: many
j_call: TRBJ2-3
cdr3_nt: TGTGCCAGCAGCTCCGGGGGGGGTACGCAGTATTTT
cdr3_aa: CASSSGGGTQYF

d_call: TRBD2
v_call: TRBV3-1
clone_size: few
j_call: TRBJ2-3
cdr3_nt: TGTGCCAGCAGCCAAGATGAAGCGGGGGGCACAGATACGCAGTATTTT
cdr3_aa: CASSQDEAGGTDTQYF

d_call: NA
v_call: TRBV5-1
clone_size: NA
j_call: TRBJ1-1
cdr3_nt: TGCGCCAGCAGCTTTCAGGTCCTGAACACTGAAGCTTTCTTT
cdr3_aa: CASSFQVLNTEAFF

d_call: NA
v_call: TRBV6-6
clone_size: few
j_call: TRBJ2-3
cdr3_nt: TGTGCCAGCAATCCCCCGACTAGTTCCCCGGCAGATACGCAGTATTTT
cdr3_aa: CASNPPTSSPADTQYF

d_call: NA
v_call: TRBV29-1
clone_size: few
j_call: TRBJ1-2
cdr3_nt: TGCAGCGTTGAAGATCGGACCTATGGCTACACCTTC
cdr3_aa: CSVEDRTYGYTF

d_call: NA
v_call: TRBV7-6
clone_size: few
j_call: TRBJ1-1
cdr3_nt: TGTGCCAGCAGCTTAGGGGGAAGGGGAAGCTATGGATCTTTCTTT
cdr3_aa: CASSLGGRGSYGSFF

d_call: TRBD2
v_call: TRBV7-6
clone_size: NA
j_call: TRBJ2-5
cdr3_nt: TGTGCCAGCAGCTTAGCTCTGGGACTAGTAGGAGAGACCCAGTACTTC
cdr3_aa: CASSLALGLVGETQYF

d_call: TRBD2
v_call: TRBV7-9
clone_size: few
j_call: TRBJ2-1
cdr3_nt: TGTGCCAGCAGCTCAGAACAGGGACTAGCGGGAGATGAGCAGTTCTTC
cdr3_aa: CASSSEQGLAGDEQFF

d_call: TRBD1
v_call: TRBV29-1
clone_size: many
j_call: TRBJ2-7
cdr3_nt: TGCAGCGCTACAGGGGGATCTCGCTACGAGCAGTACTTC
cdr3_aa: CSATGGSRYEQYF

d_call: NA
v_call: TRBV20-1
clone_size: NA
j_call: TRBJ2-5
cdr3_nt: TGCAGTGCTAGAGATCAAAGGGGACACCAAGAGACCCAGTACTTC
cdr3_aa: CSARDQRGHQETQYF

d_call: TRBD1
v_call: TRBV7-9
clone_size: few
j_call: TRBJ1-4
cdr3_nt: TGTGCCAGCAGCCAACGACAGGGCCTCAATGAAAAACTGTTTTTT
cdr3_aa: CASSQRQGLNEKLFF

d_call: NA
v_call: TRBV7-9
clone_size: few
j_call: TRBJ2-3
cdr3_nt: TGTGCCAGCAGGGCCGGACTTAGGGCAGATACGCAGTATTTT
cdr3_aa: CASRAGLRADTQYF

d_call: NA
v_call: TRBV29-1
clone_size: few
j_call: TRBJ2-1
cdr3_nt: TGCAGCGTTGGGCAGGGCAATGAGCAGTTCTTC
cdr3_aa: CSVGQGNEQFF

d_call: NA
v_call: TRBV3-1
clone_size: few
j_call: TRBJ1-3
cdr3_nt: TGTGCCAGCAGCCAAGAATGGACGGGAAACACCATATATTTT
cdr3_aa: CASSQEWTGNTIYF

d_call: NA
v_call: TRBV5-1
clone_size: few
j_call: TRBJ2-7
cdr3_nt: TGCGCCAGCAGCCCTTCCGTCACCCGCTACGAGCAGTACTTC
cdr3_aa: CASSPSVTRYEQYF

d_call: NA
v_call: TRBV19
clone_size: NA
j_call: TRBJ1-1
cdr3_nt: TGTGCCAGTAGTCGACAGGTTCTGAACACTGAAGCTTTCTTT
cdr3_aa: CASSRQVLNTEAFF

d_call: NA
v_call: TRBV28
clone_size: NA
j_call: TRBJ2-2
cdr3_nt: TGTGCCAGCGAGCATGGGACGACAACCGGGGAGCTGTTTTTT
cdr3_aa: CASEHGTTTGELFF

d_call: TRBD2
v_call: TRBV7-2
clone_size: NA
j_call: TRBJ2-7
cdr3_nt: TGTGCCAGCAGCTTATACCCCGTCACTAGCGGGGCCTCCTACGAGCAGTACTTC
cdr3_aa: CASSLYPVTSGASYEQYF

d_call: NA
v_call: TRBV6-5
clone_size: NA
j_call: TRBJ2-7
cdr3_nt: TGTGCCAGCAGTCCCCGGCAGAGCTCCTACGAGCAGTACTTC
cdr3_aa: CASSPRQSSYEQYF